The entry that follows covers one TCR beta chain sequence. Assay used: immunoSEQ multiplex PCR; TCRdb lists only in-frame clones, some missing. The repertoire holds 150,000 or so clones, with 85% to 90% as singletons. The data were taken from a study of control samples from healthy donors and cancer patients. The receptor comes from a man aged 18 to 29 in good health. Sequencing used blood.

The CDR3 nucleotides read TGTGCCAGCAGCTATTTCACATCGGTCAGCGAGGGTAGGGAGCAGTTCTTC. Encoded protein: CASSYFTSVSEGREQFF. The rearrangement links TRBV3-1 (or the pseudogene TRBV3-2) to TRBJ2-1, with D possibly matching TRBD2 (5 bases). CDR3 size: 17 residues. The germline V and J ends were trimmed by 5 bases and 10 bases, with 27 bases remaining between them. CDR1 and CDR2 from the germline V gene are LGHDT and YNNKEL (reference sequence).